A single TCR beta chain is shown here with its context. Its antigen is unknown. This record comes from a study of PD-L1 blockade in urothelial cancer. Study as a whole: Male sex and bladder-origin urothelial cancer characterized about 85% of the 29 patients. Blood analyses occurred 3 weeks (second dose) and 6 weeks post treatment start. The median number of T cells present in blood samples was around 150,000.

This CDR3 region has 16 residues. The trim removed 6 bases at V and 9 bases at J, leaving 17 bases unmatched. The V gene's germline CDR1 is MDHEN and CDR2 SYDVKM. Study-level findings and limits: Pretreatment clonality of the blood TCR repertoire below the median was predictive of superior survival.

Data came from immunoSEQ multiplex PCR; TCRdb stores just in-frame clones and leaves some out. The sample consists of fewer than 30,000 clones, around 82% of them appearing once. The TCR comes from a man in his 70s with urothelial cancer. The V call is TRBV28, the J call TRBJ1-5; 7 bases line up with TRBD1. This sample comprised PBMCs, obtained around atezolizumab (anti-PD-L1) treatment. CDR3 DNA: TGTGCCAGCAGCCGTGAGCGGAACAGGGGTCTTTGGCCCCAGCATTTT. It is translated as CASSRERNRGLWPQHF.